The 12 T cell receptor beta chains in this list originate from one sample, sequenced in a study of blood T cell repertoires in COVID-19. This table comes from immunoSEQ multiplex PCR, and its TCRdb copy is limited to in-frame clones, with some not included. The table lists nearly 350,000 clones, about 90% of them singletons. Sequencing used PBMCs or T cells enriched from blood (not recorded which). The receptors here all came from a woman between 25 and 40 years old who had recovered from COVID-19.

CDR3 nucleotide sequence: TGTGCCAGCAGTACGACAGGGATCGAGCAGTACTTC. Translated, it gives CASSTTGIEQYF. This chain uses TRBV6-6 with TRBJ2-7, with 7 bases that match TRBD1. The CDR3 is 12 residues long. CDR1 is MNHNY, CDR2 SVGAGI, per germline (reference sequence). The V gene end was trimmed by 5 bases and the J gene end by 6 bases; junction bases not matched to a gene: 4.

The rearrangement links TRBV10-1 to TRBJ2-5; perhaps TRBD2 as D (6 bases). The V and J ends lost 0 bases and 3 bases respectively, with 8 bases between them. Germline assignment: CDR1 WNHNN and CDR2 SYGVQD (reference sequence). The CDR3 is 14 residues long. CDR3 DNA sequence: TGCGCCAGCAGTGAGTCGGGGGGAGAAGAGACCCAGTACTTC. It specifies CASSESGGEETQYF.

As for this clone: Other DNA sequences in the sample encode the same CDR3. The chain joins TRBV30 to TRBJ1-1; perhaps TRBD1 as D (5 bases). There are 11 residues in the CDR3. Trimming removed 7 bases from V and 0 bases from J, with 6 bases in between. Germline assignment: CDR1 GTSNPN and CDR2 SVGIG (reference sequence). CDR3 residues: CASTVNTEAFF. The CDR3, as DNA: TGTGCCTCGACAGTGAACACTGAAGCTTTCTTT.

The CDR3 region has the DNA TGTGCCAGCAGTTTTTGGCAGGGCAAGGCAAAACTGTTTTTT. Amino acid sequence: CASSFWQGKAKLFF. The chain joins TRBV28 to TRBJ1-4; a weak D match, TRBD1 (5 bases). CDR1 MDHEN and CDR2 SYDVKM come from the germline V gene. The germline V and J ends were trimmed by 3 bases and 10 bases, with 15 bases remaining between them. This CDR3 comprises 14 residues.

The chain combines TRBV28 with TRBJ1-2; D unclear. V lost 6 bases and J lost 3, with 14 bases in between. Germline CDR1 MDHEN, CDR2 SYDVKM. This CDR3 spans 14 amino acids. The chain's CDR3 is CASSSGSTYYGYTF. In DNA form, the CDR3 reads TGTGCCAGCAGCTCCGGGAGCACCTACTATGGCTACACCTTC.

The chain is built from TRBV11-3 and TRBJ1-2; no clear D gene. Germline V gene sequence: CDR1 SGHNT, CDR2 YENEEA. V was trimmed by 1 base and J by 8 bases, leaving 17 bases between them. This CDR3 spans 15 amino acids. CDR3 nucleotides: TGTGCCAGCAGCTTAGTCGGTTCACGGGTGCGCGGCTACACCTTC. Translating gives CASSLVGSRVRGYTF.

The CDR3 DNA follows: TGTGCCAGCAGCCGGGCAGGGGGTAGTTACGAGCAGTACTTC. This sequence encodes CASSRAGGSYEQYF. The chain links TRBV6-5 to TRBJ2-7; 7 bases are shared with TRBD1. Germline CDR1 is MNHEY and CDR2 is SVGAGI. This CDR3 spans 14 amino acids. V was clipped by 6 bases and J by 4 bases; unmatched bases: 9.

The V call is TRBV18, the J call TRBJ2-1; 8 bases match TRBD1. This CDR3 has 14 residues. V lost 6 bases to trimming and J lost 5 bases; unmatched junction nucleotides: 6. Germline-derived CDR1 and CDR2 are KGHSH and LQKENI. The CDR3: CASSIDRGNNEQFF. The CDR3 DNA is TGTGCCAGCTCCATCGACAGGGGAAACAATGAGCAGTTCTTC.

This clone appeared once. The sample holds other DNA sequences that translate to the same CDR3. The rearrangement uses TRBV19 and TRBJ1-1; D not certain. V was clipped by 8 bases and J by 2 bases, with 9 bases between them. The CDR3 is made up of 12 amino acids. CDR1 is LNHDA, CDR2 SQIVND, per germline (reference sequence). The CDR3 reads CASSRRNTEAFF. The CDR3 region has the DNA TGTGCCAGTTCGAGGAGAAACACTGAAGCTTTCTTT.

The J gene is TRBJ1-1, the V gene TRBV6-5, with D perhaps matching TRBD1 (5 bases). The CDR3 contains 15 residues. V was clipped by 6 bases and J by 0 bases, with 14 bases between them. Germline V gene sequence: CDR1 MNHEY, CDR2 SVGAGI. The CDR3 sequence: CASRAGFFMNTEAFF. As DNA, the CDR3 is TGTGCCAGCAGGGCAGGGTTTTTTATGAACACTGAAGCTTTCTTT.

The J gene is TRBJ2-3, the V gene TRBV6-5; possible D gene TRBD1, 6 bases. V shed 6 bases and J shed 4 bases, with 14 bases lying between them. This CDR3 spans 14 amino acids. CDR1 is MNHEY and CDR2 is SVGAGI in the germline V gene. The chain's CDR3 is CASSSTGFADTQYF. The CDR3 nucleotides are TGTGCCAGCAGCTCTACAGGGTTCGCAGATACGCAGTATTTT.

This chain uses TRBV9 with TRBJ2-6; perhaps TRBD1 as D (6 bases). The V gene lost 0 bases and the J gene lost 0 bases, with 13 bases spanning the gap. Germline V gives CDR1 SGDLS, CDR2 YYNGEE. CDR3 length: 18 amino acids. CDR3 region: CASSVGGHPLSGANVLTF. DNA for the CDR3: TGTGCCAGCAGCGTAGGGGGACACCCCCTCTCTGGGGCCAACGTCCTGACTTTC.